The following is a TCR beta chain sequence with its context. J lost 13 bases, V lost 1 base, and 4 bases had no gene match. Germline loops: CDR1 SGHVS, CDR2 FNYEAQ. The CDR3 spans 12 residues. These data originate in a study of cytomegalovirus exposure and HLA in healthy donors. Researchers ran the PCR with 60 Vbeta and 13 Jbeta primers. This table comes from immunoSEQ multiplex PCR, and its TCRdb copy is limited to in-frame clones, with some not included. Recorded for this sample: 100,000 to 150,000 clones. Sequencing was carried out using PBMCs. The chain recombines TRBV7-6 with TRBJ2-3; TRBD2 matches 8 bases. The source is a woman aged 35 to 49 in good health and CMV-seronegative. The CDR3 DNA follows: TGTGCCAGCAGCTTAGAGGGCGGGGGGAAGTATTTT. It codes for CASSLEGGGKYF.